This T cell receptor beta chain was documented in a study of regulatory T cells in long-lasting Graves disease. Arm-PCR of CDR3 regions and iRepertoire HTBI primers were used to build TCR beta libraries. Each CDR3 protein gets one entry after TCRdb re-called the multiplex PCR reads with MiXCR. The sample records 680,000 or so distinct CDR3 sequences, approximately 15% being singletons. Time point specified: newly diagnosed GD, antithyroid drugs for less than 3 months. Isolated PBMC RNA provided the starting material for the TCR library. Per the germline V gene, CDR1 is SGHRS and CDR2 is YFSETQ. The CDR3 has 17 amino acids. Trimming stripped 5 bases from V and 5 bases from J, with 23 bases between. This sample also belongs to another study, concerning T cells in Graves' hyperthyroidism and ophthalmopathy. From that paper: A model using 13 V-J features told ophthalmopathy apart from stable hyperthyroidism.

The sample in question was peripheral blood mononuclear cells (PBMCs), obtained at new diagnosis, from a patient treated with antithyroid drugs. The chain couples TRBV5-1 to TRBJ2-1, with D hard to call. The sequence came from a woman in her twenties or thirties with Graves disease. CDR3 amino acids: CASSPGLGVLSNNEQFF. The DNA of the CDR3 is TGCGCCAGCAGTCCCGGGCTCGGCGTACTTTCTAACAATGAGCAGTTCTTC.